This T cell receptor (beta chain) was observed in a study of T cells in Graves' hyperthyroidism and ophthalmopathy. TCR beta CDR3 regions were amplified from RNA transcripts. Researchers ran a first-round RT-PCR on the TCR CDR3 using the HTBI primer set. One entry per CDR3 protein results from TCRdb running MiXCR on the multiplex PCR reads. Of 450,000 to 550,000 distinct CDR3 sequences listed, 24% are singletons. Study-wide results and limits: In the blood, most expanded thyroid clonotypes above 0.001 appeared as well.

The V end was cut by 0 bases, the J end by 6 bases, with 11 bases between. Looked up from germline, CDR1 is LNHNV and CDR2 is YYDKDF (reference sequence). This CDR3 is 14 amino acids long. Concerning this clonotype: Antigen specificity is unknown.

Diagnostic decisions used clinical symptoms, serum thyroxine and TRAb, thyroid ultrasound and orbital computed tomography. Extraction of PBMCs used roughly 9.6 ml of fresh peripheral blood. The chain carries TRBV15 and TRBJ1-2; no definite D call. This clonotype was sampled from a woman aged 30 to 39 with Graves' ophthalmopathy. Input material: blood. CDR3 nucleotides: TGTGCCACCAGCAGAGATCAAGGAGGGAATGGCTACACCTTC. This encodes CATSRDQGGNGYTF.